One and the same sample provided the 20 T cell receptor beta chains below, sequenced in a study of blood T cell repertoires in COVID-19. Only in-frame clones appear in the TCRdb table, and some are missing; sequencing was by immunoSEQ multiplex PCR. Found here are roughly 100,000 clones, 84% of them singletons; the top ten hold 10% to 15%. What was sequenced was peripheral blood. These receptors all stem from a human donor in a cohort sampled during active or convalescent COVID-19.

The chain has TRBV4-2 and TRBJ2-3; weak D call: TRBD2 (5 bases). Deletions cut 4 bases from V and 3 bases from J, with 11 bases between. Germline loops: CDR1 LGHNA, CDR2 YNFKEQ. This CDR3 contains 14 residues. CDR3: CASSREPVTDTQYF. As DNA, the CDR3 is TGTGCCAGCAGCCGGGAGCCCGTGACAGATACGCAGTATTTT.

The chain couples TRBV2 to TRBJ1-1; 7 nucleotides agree with TRBD1. Germline CDR1 and CDR2: SNHLY and FYNNEI. The V segment lost 4 bases and the J segment 0 bases; nucleotides outside the gene matches: 2. The CDR3 totals 14 residues. The CDR3 DNA is TGTGCCAGCAGTGTGGACAGGCTGAACACTGAAGCTTTCTTT. Protein sequence: CASSVDRLNTEAFF.

The rearrangement uses TRBV28 and TRBJ2-5; 14 positions agree with TRBD2. This CDR3 has 18 residues. Losses at the gene ends were 6 bases for V and 1 base for J; bases not matched to a gene: 10. Germline CDR1 is MDHEN and CDR2 is SYDVKM. CDR3: CASSKIGTSGGLQETQYF. The CDR3 DNA sequence: TGTGCCAGCAGCAAGATTGGGACTAGCGGGGGCCTCCAAGAGACCCAGTACTTC.

The sample holds a few counts of this clone. The J gene is TRBJ2-7, the V gene TRBV19; 9 nucleotides match TRBD1. Germline CDR1 reads LNHDA; CDR2 reads SQIVND (reference sequence). The CDR3 consists of 16 residues. Trimming cost V 3 bases and J 7 bases; bases outside gene matches: 13. CDR3 bases: TGTGCCAGTAGTATGCTATCTGGGACAGGGTCAGGAGAGCAGTACTTC. Translating it yields CASSMLSGTGSGEQYF.

The chain is built from TRBV5-1 and TRBJ2-4; tentative D call: TRBD2 (6 bases). The germline gives CDR1 SGHRS, CDR2 YFSETQ. The ends were cut back, 4 bases at V and 3 bases at J, with 11 bases in the middle. The CDR3 is 14 residues long. This chain's CDR3 is CASSPDGGKNIQYF. The CDR3 DNA reads as TGCGCCAGCAGCCCGGACGGGGGCAAAAACATTCAGTACTTC. The whole variable domain, remainder taken from reference TRBV5-1 and TRBJ2-4, is KAGVTQTPRYLIKTRGQQVTLSCSPISGHRSVSWYQQTPGQGLQFLFEYFSETQRNKGNFPGRFSGRQFSNSRSEMNVSTLELGDSALYLCASSPDGGKNIQYFGAGTRLSVL.

The CDR3 DNA is TGTGCCAGCAGCAACATCCCCGGGACAGGTAACGAGCAGTACTTC. Protein product: CASSNIPGTGNEQYF. V is TRBV21-1 and J is TRBJ2-7; the D call in the table, TRBD1, was not verified against the DNA. TRBV21-1 is annotated as a pseudogene. The CDR3 spans 15 residues.

On this clone: The junction differs from germline at one of its ends, possibly a read error. This chain links TRBV2 with TRBJ2-4, with 12 nucleotides matching TRBD1. The CDR3 has 19 amino acids. Germline assignment: CDR1 SNHLY and CDR2 FYNNEI. The CDR3 nucleotides read TGTGCCTGCAGTAGACCTCGGGACAGGGGGCGTACAGAGAAAGGCATTCAGTACTTC. Translation: CACSRPRDRGRTEKGIQYF.

CDR3 sequence (DNA): TGTGCCAGCAGCTCCCGACAGGGTGTAAAGTTCTTC. Its protein is CASSSRQGVKFF. This chain links TRBV3-1 (or the pseudogene TRBV3-2) with TRBJ2-1, with 7 bases that match TRBD1. The ends lost 5 bases at V and 14 bases at J; junction bases unmatched: 9. Germline lookup yields CDR1 LGHDT and CDR2 YNNKEL (reference sequence). This CDR3 has 12 residues.

This chain links TRBV7-2 with TRBJ2-2; 8 bases match TRBD2. V was pared by 3 bases and J by 4 bases, with 7 bases of the junction left unmatched. The germline CDR1 and CDR2 sequences are SGHTA and FQGNSA. CDR3 length: 16 residues. The DNA of the CDR3 is TGTGCCAGCAGCTTCCGCGGGGGGCCAGGCACCGGGGAGCTGTTTTTT. It codes for CASSFRGGPGTGELFF.

J is TRBJ2-6 and V is TRBV18, with unresolved D. CDR1 is KGHSH, CDR2 LQKENI, per germline. V was pared by 2 bases and J by 2 bases, with 7 bases between. This CDR3 comprises 15 residues. CDR3 region: CASSPWATGANVLTF. DNA of the CDR3: TGTGCCAGCTCACCATGGGCAACTGGGGCCAACGTCCTGACTTTC.

The chain joins TRBV4-1 to TRBJ1-4; TRBD1 is a possible D gene (5 bases). V was shortened by 4 bases and J by 2 bases, with 8 bases between the two germline ends. The CDR3 totals 14 residues. Germline V lookup: CDR1 MGHRA, CDR2 YSYEKL. The CDR3 sequence: CASSRPGTNEKLFF. The CDR3 DNA follows: TGCGCCAGCAGCCGGCCAGGGACTAATGAAAAACTGTTTTTT.

This clone was observed once. The chain uses TRBV30 and TRBJ1-6; no reliable D call. Germline V CDR1 and CDR2: GTSNPN, SVGIG (reference sequence). Trimming stripped 3 bases from V and 5 bases from J, with 8 bases between. The CDR3 is 13 amino acids. The CDR3 sequence: CAWSLDHNSPLHF. DNA of the CDR3: TGTGCCTGGAGCTTAGATCATAATTCACCCCTCCACTTT.

The V call is TRBV13, the J call TRBJ2-5; 9 positions agree with TRBD1. Germline CDR1 and CDR2: PRHDT and FYEKMQ (reference sequence). This CDR3 is built from 12 residues. With V trimmed by 8 bases and J by 7 bases, 5 bases remained unmatched. CDR3 region: CASRGQGGTQYF. The DNA of the CDR3 is TGTGCCAGCCGGGGACAGGGTGGGACCCAGTACTTC.

The chain employs TRBV7-2 and TRBJ1-5; 7 bases agree with TRBD1. The CDR3 length is 14 residues. The germline CDR1 and CDR2 sequences are SGHTA and FQGNSA. The V gene end was trimmed by 5 bases and the J gene end by 2 bases; junction bases not matched to a gene: 3. The CDR3 nucleotides read TGTGCCAGCAGCGGAGGGACAGGCAATCAGCCCCAGCATTTT. Its translation: CASSGGTGNQPQHF.

The V gene is TRBV7-2, the J gene TRBJ2-3, with 7 bases matching TRBD2. Germline loops: CDR1 SGHTA, CDR2 FQGNSA. V was pared by 3 bases and J by 5 bases, with 11 bases of the junction left unmatched. The CDR3 runs to 16 residues. The CDR3 is CASSFRLALGVDTQYF. The DNA of the CDR3 is TGTGCCAGCAGCTTCCGACTAGCCCTAGGGGTAGATACGCAGTATTTT.

As concerns this clone: Other DNA sequences within the sample encode an identical CDR3. This chain connects TRBV6-2 or TRBV6-3 to TRBJ2-1, with a tentative D call TRBD2 (5 bases). The germline CDR1 and CDR2 sequences are MNHEY and SVGEGT. CDR3 length: 14 amino acids. V gave up 2 bases and J gave up 0 bases, with 5 bases separating them. The CDR3: CASSYGSSYNEQFF. Written as DNA, the CDR3 is TGTGCCAGCAGTTACGGGAGCTCCTACAATGAGCAGTTCTTC.

The rearrangement joins TRBV28 to TRBJ1-2; D gene uncertain. Germline V gene data show CDR1 as MDHEN and CDR2 as SYDVKM. The CDR3 is 16 amino acids. The V end lost 1 base, the J end lost 0 bases, and 12 bases lay between the germline ends. Here the CDR3 reads CASSLYFSGANYGYTF. In DNA form, the CDR3 reads TGTGCCAGCAGTTTATATTTTAGCGGGGCTAACTATGGCTACACCTTC.

The chain links TRBV6-2 or TRBV6-3 to TRBJ1-5; 8 bases are a match to TRBD1. In germline, CDR1 is MNHEY, CDR2 SVGEGT. The V segment lost 5 bases and the J segment 4 bases; nucleotides outside the gene matches: 13. The CDR3 is 17 amino acids. The CDR3 DNA sequence: TGTGCCAGCAGTGGGCACGGGACAGGATCCGGTAATCAGCCCCAGCATTTT. Its protein is CASSGHGTGSGNQPQHF.

CDR3 loop: CASSLAHRTGSKDTQYF. The CDR3 region has the DNA TGTGCCAGCAGCTTAGCGCATAGGACAGGGTCAAAAGATACGCAGTATTTT. V is TRBV7-2 and J is TRBJ2-3; 8 nucleotides agree with TRBD1. Trimming took 0 bases from V and 5 from J; bases not matched to a gene: 10. There are 17 residues in the CDR3. CDR1 and CDR2 from the germline V gene are SGHTA and FQGNSA.

This sequence joins TRBV29-1 and TRBJ2-5, with 9 bases matching TRBD1. This CDR3 contains 14 residues. Germline V gene sequence: CDR1 SQVTM, CDR2 ANQGSEA. V shed 4 bases and J 0 bases; nucleotides not matched to a gene: 3. The CDR3 is CSVARTGDQETQYF. For the CDR3, the DNA is TGCAGCGTTGCCAGGACAGGGGACCAAGAGACCCAGTACTTC.